This TCR beta chain was recorded in a study of CD8 T cells in ankylosing spondylitis. General study results and limits: Disease-linked clones reportedly concentrated significantly in matched ankylosing spondylitis synovial fluid.

This clonotype came up a few times. Its target is unknown. Quantitative 5'-RACE with molecular barcodes was used to make the TCR beta libraries. Each CDR3 protein gets one entry after TCRdb re-called the 5' RACE reads with MiXCR. The sample lists 250,000 to 400,000 distinct CDR3 sequences; approximately 10% were seen once. V gave up 3 bases and J gave up 7 bases, with 13 bases separating them. This CDR3 comprises 13 residues. Germline CDR1 is SGHRS and CDR2 is YFSETQ. The chain links TRBV5-1 to TRBJ2-5, with D perhaps TRBD2 (5 bases). The receptor comes from a female donor with ankylosing spondylitis or in good health (not recorded which). The sequencing input was blood, either unsorted or a sorted T cell fraction (not recorded which). The DNA of the CDR3 is TGCGCCAGCAGCTCGACTATACGGGGGACCCAGTACTTC. Its protein is CASSSTIRGTQYF.